The source of this TCR beta chain is a study of regulatory T cells in long-lasting Graves disease. Sequencing libraries for TCR beta were prepared with iRepertoire HTBI primers and Arm-PCR of CDR3 regions. TCRdb called the multiplex PCR reads again in MiXCR, with one record for every CDR3 protein. The sample holds hundreds of thousands of distinct CDR3 sequences, approximately 15% seen once. Time point: newly diagnosed GD, antithyroid drugs for less than 3 months. The TCR library used RNA extracted from PBMCs. This clonotype was seen more than once but under ten times. This CDR3 is built from 18 residues. The germline V gene has CDR1 SGDLS and CDR2 YYNGEE. V trimming: 5 bases; J trimming: 1 base; junction bases outside the gene matches: 13. The sample was also linked to a second study, of T cells in Graves' hyperthyroidism and ophthalmopathy.

The input for sequencing was peripheral blood mononuclear cells (PBMCs), taken at new diagnosis, from a patient treated with antithyroid drugs. This chain joins TRBV9 and TRBJ1-3, with 9 bases fitting TRBD1. This TCR was recovered from a woman aged 30 to 39 with Graves disease. The CDR3 loop is CASRAGTGSLLSGNTIYF. In DNA, the CDR3 is TGTGCCAGCAGGGCCGGGACAGGGTCTTTGCTTTCTGGAAACACCATATATTTT.